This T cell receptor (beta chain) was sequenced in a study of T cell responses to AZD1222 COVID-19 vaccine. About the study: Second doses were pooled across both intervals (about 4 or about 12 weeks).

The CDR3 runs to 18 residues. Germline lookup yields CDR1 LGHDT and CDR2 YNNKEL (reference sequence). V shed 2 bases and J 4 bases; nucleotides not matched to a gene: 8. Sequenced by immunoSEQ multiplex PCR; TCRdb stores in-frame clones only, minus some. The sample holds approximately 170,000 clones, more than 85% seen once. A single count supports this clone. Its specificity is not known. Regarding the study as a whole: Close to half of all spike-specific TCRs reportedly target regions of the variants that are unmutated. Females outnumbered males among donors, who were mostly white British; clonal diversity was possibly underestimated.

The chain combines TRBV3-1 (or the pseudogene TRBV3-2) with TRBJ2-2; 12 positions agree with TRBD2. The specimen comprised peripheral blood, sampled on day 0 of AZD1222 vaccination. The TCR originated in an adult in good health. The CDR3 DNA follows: TGTGCCAGCAGCCAACCCTTCGGACTAGCGGGAATCACCGGGGAGCTGTTTTTT. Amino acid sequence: CASSQPFGLAGITGELFF.